This TCR beta chain was sequenced for a study of OX40 agonist ivuxolimab in advanced cancers. General observations from the study: Some nonresponders additionally presented with little normalized T-cell clonal expansion. There were, on average, more expanded clones in CD8+ T cells than in CD4+.

This table comes from immunoSEQ multiplex PCR, and its TCRdb copy is limited to in-frame clones, with some not included. This sample has 70,000 or so clones, with about 88% found just once. A note on this clone: Its target is unknown.

This CDR3 region has 13 residues. Germline V gene sequence: CDR1 LGHNA, CDR2 YNFKEQ. V lost 4 bases and J 5 bases, leaving 11 bases between the germline ends. The investigators sampled blood at baseline, at cycle 4 day 1, and at cycle 7 day 1. This rearrangement joins TRBV4-2 to TRBJ1-1; possibly TRBD1 for D (5 bases). The specimen comprised CD4+ or CD8+ T cells sorted from blood, sampled in a trial of the OX40 agonist ivuxolimab. The sequence came from an adult with an advanced solid tumor such as melanoma, head and neck, liver or kidney cancer. The CDR3 loop reads CASSRRDGTEAFF. DNA of the CDR3: TGTGCCAGCAGCCGACGGGACGGAACTGAAGCTTTCTTT.